The T cell receptor (beta chain) under discussion was sequenced for a study of monozygotic twins with inflammatory bowel disease. TCRdb re-analyzed the 5' RACE reads; it lists each CDR3 protein once, without DNA. This repertoire includes under 200,000 distinct CDR3 sequences. The CDR3 sequence is 16 residues long. Germline loops: CDR1 SEHNR, CDR2 FQNEAQ (reference sequence). With regard to this clonotype: Antigen unknown.

Findings of the study overall: Relative clonotype sharing with others was diminished in IBD patients versus healthy twins, particularly with disease activity.

This TCR came from a human donor with ulcerative colitis or Crohn's disease, or a healthy co-twin of an affected twin (not recorded which). The sample taken for sequencing was blood. The chain has TRBV7-9 and TRBJ1-4; the D gene TCRdb calls, TRBD1, cannot be checked with no DNA. The CDR3 here is CASSLAGGQGREKLFF.